The clone carrying this TCR beta chain was seen more than once but under ten times. MiXCR was run by TCRdb on the RT-PCR reads, yielding one entry per CDR3 protein. The repertoire consists of fewer than 800,000 distinct CDR3 sequences, with 14% occurring once and the leading ten covering just over 3.5%. Per the germline V gene, CDR1 is MNHEY and CDR2 is SVGAGI. CDR3 length equals 14 residues. V gave up 5 bases and J gave up 1 base, with 11 bases separating them. Sequencing was done on a sample of memory CD4+ T cells from blood. V is TRBV6-5 and J is TRBJ1-1; D is possibly TRBD1 (6 bases). This receptor was identified in a female donor in good health, serving as a healthy control. CDR3 in DNA: TGTGCCAGCAGTACAGGGATAGGGAACACTGAAGCTTTCTTT. This sequence encodes CASSTGIGNTEAFF.